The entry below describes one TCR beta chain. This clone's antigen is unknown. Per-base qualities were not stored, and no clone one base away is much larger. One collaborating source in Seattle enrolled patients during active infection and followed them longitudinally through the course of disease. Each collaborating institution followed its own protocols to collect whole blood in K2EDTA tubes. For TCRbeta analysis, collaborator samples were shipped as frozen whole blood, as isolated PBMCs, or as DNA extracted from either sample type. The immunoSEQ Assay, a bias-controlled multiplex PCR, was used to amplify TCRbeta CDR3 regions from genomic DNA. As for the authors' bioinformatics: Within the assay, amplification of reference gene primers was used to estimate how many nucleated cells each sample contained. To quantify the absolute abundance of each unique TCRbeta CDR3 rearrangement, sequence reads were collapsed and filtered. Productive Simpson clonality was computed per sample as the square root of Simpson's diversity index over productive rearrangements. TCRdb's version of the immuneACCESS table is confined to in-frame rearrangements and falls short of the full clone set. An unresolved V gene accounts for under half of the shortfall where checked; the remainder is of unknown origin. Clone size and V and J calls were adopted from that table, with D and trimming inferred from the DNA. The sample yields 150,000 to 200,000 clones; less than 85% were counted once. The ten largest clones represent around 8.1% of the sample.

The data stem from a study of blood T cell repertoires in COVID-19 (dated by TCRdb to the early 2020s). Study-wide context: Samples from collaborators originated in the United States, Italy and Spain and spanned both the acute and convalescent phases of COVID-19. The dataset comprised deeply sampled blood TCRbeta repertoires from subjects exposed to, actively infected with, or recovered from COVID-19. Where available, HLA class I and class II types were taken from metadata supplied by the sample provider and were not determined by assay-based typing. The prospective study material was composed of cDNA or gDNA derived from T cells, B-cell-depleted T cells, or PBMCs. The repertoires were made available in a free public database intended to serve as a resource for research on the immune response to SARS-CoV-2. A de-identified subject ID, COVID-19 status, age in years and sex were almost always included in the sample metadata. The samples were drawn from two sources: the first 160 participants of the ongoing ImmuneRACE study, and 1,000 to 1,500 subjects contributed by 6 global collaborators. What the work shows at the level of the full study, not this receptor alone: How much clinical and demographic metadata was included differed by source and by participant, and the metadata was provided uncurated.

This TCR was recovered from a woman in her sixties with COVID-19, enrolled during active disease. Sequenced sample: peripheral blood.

The base sequence is TGTGCCAGCAGCTTAGCAGGGGGAATCTACAATGAGCAGTTCTTC. This translates into CASSLAGGIYNEQFF. Recombination linked TRBV7-2 to TRBJ2-1; the D region possibly corresponds to TRBD1 (6 bases align). CDR1 SGHTA and CDR2 FQGNSA are derived from the germline V gene. Inclusive of the bounding cysteine and phenylalanine, the CDR3 is 15 residues long. Only the CDR3 region is kept as DNA, spanning 45 bases read in frame from base 1. V was cut back by 0 bases and J by 3 bases, leaving a gap of 9 bases between them.